One sample yielded the 7 T cell receptor beta chains listed below, sequenced in a study of PD-1 blockade in classical Hodgkin lymphoma. After autologous stem cell transplantation all patients relapsed, and prior brentuximab vedotin exposure differed between cohorts. The table came from immunoSEQ multiplex PCR; TCRdb's copy has only in-frame clones and leaves some out. The sample has about 43,000 clones; about three quarters are singletons. The sequencing used peripheral blood mononuclear cells (PBMCs), collected at baseline. The source of these receptors is a human donor with classical Hodgkin lymphoma.

The rearrangement joins TRBV5-1 to TRBJ2-7, with 7 bases identical to TRBD1. This CDR3 is 15 amino acids long. Germline V gives CDR1 SGHRS, CDR2 YFSETQ. V lost 0 bases to trimming and J lost 4 bases; unmatched junction nucleotides: 7. The CDR3 protein is CASSLVGARGYEQYF. Here the CDR3 DNA reads TGCGCCAGCAGCTTGGTGGGAGCCAGGGGGTACGAGCAGTACTTC.

In DNA, the CDR3 is TGTGCCAGCAGCTACCATCCGGGACTAGCGCCGAATGAGCAGTTCTTC. This encodes CASSYHPGLAPNEQFF. The chain combines TRBV7-8 with TRBJ2-1, with 10 positions matching TRBD2. With 4 bases clipped from V and 7 bases from J, the junction kept 10 bases outside the gene matches. Germline CDR1 and CDR2: SGHVS and FQNEAQ. The CDR3 covers 16 residues.

V is TRBV2 and J is TRBJ1-1, with TRBD1 matching over 7 bases. This CDR3 contains 12 residues. With V trimmed by 6 bases and J by 8 bases, 6 bases remained unmatched. Germline V gene lookup returns CDR1 SNHLY and CDR2 FYNNEI. The CDR3, as DNA: TGTGCCAGCAGCGACAGGGCGATAGAAGCTTTCTTT. Amino acids: CASSDRAIEAFF.

V and J are TRBV18 and TRBJ1-5, with D possibly being TRBD1 (5 bases). Germline lookup yields CDR1 KGHSH and CDR2 LQKENI. The CDR3 is made up of 17 amino acids. With 3 bases removed from V and 4 bases from J, the gap between germline ends came to 19 bases. The CDR3 is CASSPRPRQGGNQPQHF. The CDR3 coding sequence is TGTGCCAGCTCACCTCGACCGCGGCAGGGCGGTAATCAGCCCCAGCATTTT.

This chain links TRBV9 with TRBJ2-3; TRBD1 agrees at 10 bases. The trim removed 6 bases at V and 2 bases at J, leaving 15 bases unmatched. The CDR3 extends over 18 amino acids. Germline CDR1 SGDLS, CDR2 YYNGEE. The CDR3 bases are TGTGCCAGCACCCCGAGGGGAGGGGGACAGGGGTACACAGATACGCAGTATTTT. Amino acid sequence: CASTPRGGGQGYTDTQYF.

As DNA, the CDR3 is TGTGCCAGCAGTTACCCCGTAGGTAGCTACACCTTC. It translates to CASSYPVGSYTF. V gene TRBV6-5 combines with J gene TRBJ1-2; no definite D call. This CDR3 has 12 residues. Germline assignment: CDR1 MNHEY and CDR2 SVGAGI. V lost 2 bases and J lost 9, with 10 bases in between.

This clone was detected once. This chain uses TRBV2 with TRBJ1-1; 10 bases are shared with TRBD1. The CDR3 runs to 14 residues. The germline V gene has CDR1 SNHLY and CDR2 FYNNEI. J gave up 4 bases and V 4 bases, and 3 bases lay outside the gene matches. The CDR3 bases are TGTGCCAGCAGTGCCCGGGACAGGGGCACTGAAGCTTTCTTT. It translates to CASSARDRGTEAFF.